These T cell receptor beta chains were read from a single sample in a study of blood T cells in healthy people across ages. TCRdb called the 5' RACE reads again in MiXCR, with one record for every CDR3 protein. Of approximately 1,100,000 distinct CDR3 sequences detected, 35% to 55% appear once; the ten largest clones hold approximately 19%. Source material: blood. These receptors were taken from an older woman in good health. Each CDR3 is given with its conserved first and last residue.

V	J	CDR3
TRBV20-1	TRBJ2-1	CSAKRTSGRSETQFF
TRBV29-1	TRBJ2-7	CSVVGGTSYEQYF
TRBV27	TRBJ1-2	CASSSRTGALHYGYTF
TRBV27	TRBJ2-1	CASSFKGGYSSYNEQFF
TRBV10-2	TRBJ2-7	CASSARQLTSSTYEQYF
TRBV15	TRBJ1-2	CDTNRDGGPYGYTF
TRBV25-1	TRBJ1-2	CASSDSKAYGYTF
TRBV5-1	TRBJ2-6	CASSPLSTGANVLTF
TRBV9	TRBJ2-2	CASSPKDRGWTGELFF
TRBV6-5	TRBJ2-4	CASSRPGGGKNIQYF
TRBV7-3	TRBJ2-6	CASSLQPLTGGWAANVLTF
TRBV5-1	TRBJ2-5	CASSLPHQETQYF
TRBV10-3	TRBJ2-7	CAISESSPGQGTYEQYF
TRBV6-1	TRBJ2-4	CASSRSRDRGMAKNIQYF
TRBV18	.	CASSPIPGGQHYEQYF
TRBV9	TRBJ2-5	CASSPGHLQETQYF
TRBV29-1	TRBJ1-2	CSGGEGYYGYTF
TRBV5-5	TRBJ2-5	CVSSLLATGVGEQYF
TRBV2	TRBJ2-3	CASRDPATQYF